One sample yielded the 6 T cell receptor beta chains listed below, sequenced in a study of blood T cell repertoires in COVID-19 (dated by TCRdb to 2019 to 2021). To prepare the library, the immunoSEQ multiplex PCR assay was applied. Entries here come from immuneACCESS through TCRdb and include only in-frame sequences with V and J called. Some clones fail to appear in such tables; in the studies checked, an unresolved V gene covers under half of the shortfall, and the cause of the remainder is unknown. This sample holds some 150,000 clones; 85% to 90% were observed only once. The ten largest clones capture 1.5% of the sample. Sequencing was performed on peripheral blood. The receptors here all came from a woman in her sixties or seventies with acute or convalescent COVID-19.

V usage is TRBV28 and J usage is TRBJ1-2; no clear D gene. V gave up 6 bases and J gave up 2 bases, with 10 bases separating them. Per germline, CDR1 MDHEN and CDR2 SYDVKM. The CDR3 spans 13 residues. CDR3 nucleotides: TGTGCCAGCAGATTCGGTTTAAACTATGGCTACACCTTC. This translates into CASRFGLNYGYTF.

The rearrangement joins TRBV19 to TRBJ2-7, with 7 bases aligning to TRBD1. The length of the CDR3 is 12 residues. With V trimmed by 8 bases and J by 5 bases, 6 bases remained unmatched. Germline CDR1 is LNHDA and CDR2 is SQIVND (reference sequence). The CDR3 region has the DNA TGTGCCAGTTCGACAGGGTTTGACGAGCAGTACTTC. Residues: CASSTGFDEQYF.

The chain combines TRBV6-2 or TRBV6-3 with TRBJ2-1, with a weak D call TRBD2 (5 bases). Trimming stripped 0 bases from V and 2 bases from J, with 20 bases between. The CDR3 sequence is 19 residues long. CDR1 MNHEY and CDR2 SVGEGT come from the germline V gene. CDR3 coding DNA: TGTGCCAGCAGTTACTCGAGGGTTCGACGGGGATTGGCCTACAATGAGCAGTTCTTC. Translated, it gives CASSYSRVRRGLAYNEQFF.

This chain joins TRBV5-5 and TRBJ1-2; tentatively, D is TRBD1 (6 bases). CDR1 SGHKS and CDR2 YYEKEE come from the germline V gene (reference sequence). The CDR3 consists of 14 residues. The V end was cut by 7 bases, the J end by 4 bases, with 17 bases between. The CDR3 spells CASGPLDSPYGYTF. CDR3 coding DNA: TGTGCCAGCGGACCACTGGACAGCCCCTATGGCTACACCTTC.

V usage is TRBV7-9 and J usage is TRBJ1-1; a possible D gene is TRBD1 (5 bases). V was pared by 3 bases and J by 2 bases, with 10 bases between. The germline V gene has CDR1 SEHNR and CDR2 FQNEAQ (reference sequence). CDR3 length: 14 residues. For the CDR3, the DNA is TGTGCCAGCAGCTTGGAGGGGCGTAACACTGAAGCTTTCTTT. Translation gives CASSLEGRNTEAFF.

The chain combines TRBV25-1 with TRBJ2-1, with D possibly being TRBD1 (6 bases). This CDR3 is built from 14 residues. Germline V lookup: CDR1 MGHDK, CDR2 SYGVNS. The V end lost 6 bases, the J end lost 5 bases, and 14 bases lay between the germline ends. CDR3 DNA sequence: TGTGCCAGCAGCCGGGACACTAGAGACAATGAGCAGTTCTTC. This gives the protein CASSRDTRDNEQFF.